The rows below give T cell receptor beta chains drawn from one sample of a study of T cells in Graves' hyperthyroidism and ophthalmopathy. Each CDR3 protein gets one entry after TCRdb re-called the multiplex PCR reads with MiXCR. The sample yields a few hundred thousand distinct CDR3 sequences, approximately 22% seen once. Specimen: blood. The source of these receptors is a woman in her forties or fifties with Graves' hyperthyroidism. CDR3s include the opening cysteine and the closing phenylalanine or tryptophan. D genes are given only for firm matches. Rows give clone size only sometimes, using once, few, many, or a class for an expanded clone.

many	TRBV6-2/TRBV6-3	TRBJ2-3	NA	CASSSALISSTDTQYF	TGTGCCAGCAGTTCCGCTTTGATATCTAGCACAGATACGCAGTATTTT
many	TRBV6-9	TRBJ1-4	NA	CPLGSSNEKLFF	TGTCCTCTCGGCAGTTCTAATGAAAAACTGTTTTTT
NA	TRBV12-3/TRBV12-4	TRBJ1-1	NA	CASLAWPEAFF	TGTGCCAGCTTAGCCTGGCCGGAAGCTTTCTTT
many	TRBV12-3/TRBV12-4	TRBJ1-2	NA	CASSLVALGGYTF	TGTGCCAGCAGTTTAGTGGCATTGGGTGGCTACACCTTC
many	TRBV28	TRBJ1-5	TRBD1	CASNEQQGNGNQPQHF	TGTGCCAGCAACGAACAACAGGGGAATGGCAATCAGCCCCAGCATTTT
NA	TRBV7-9	TRBJ2-7	NA	CASSLALDLVGGLGSYEQYF	TGTGCCAGCAGCTTAGCTTTGGATCTAGTTGGGGGGCTAGGATCCTACGAGCAGTACTTC
NA	TRBV25-1	TRBJ1-1	NA	CASSGGSRTEAFF	TGTGCCAGCAGTGGGGGTAGTCGGACTGAAGCTTTCTTT
NA	TRBV20-1	TRBJ1-5	NA	CSAILQGDQPQHF	TGCAGTGCCATACTTCAGGGCGATCAGCCCCAGCATTTT
once	TRBV5-1	TRBJ2-3	TRBD2	CASSRRPLRENTQYF	TGCGCCAGCAGCCGCCGTCCCCTGCGGGAGAATACGCAGTATTTT
NA	TRBV11-2	TRBJ2-7	NA	CASSLRPGPVEQYF	TGTGCCAGCAGCCTACGACCCGGCCCTGTCGAGCAGTACTTC
many	TRBV12-3/TRBV12-4	TRBJ1-5	TRBD1	CASSWTGSDQPQHF	TGTGCCAGCAGTTGGACAGGGTCTGATCAGCCCCAGCATTTT
few	TRBV7-3	TRBJ2-6	NA	CASSPRGQSFSGANVLTF	TGTGCCAGCAGCCCACGAGGACAGTCCTTCTCTGGGGCCAACGTCCTGACTTTC
NA	TRBV5-6	TRBJ1-1	NA	CASSLDWGGNTEAFF	TGTGCCAGCAGCTTGGACTGGGGGGGAAACACTGAAGCTTTCTTT
many	TRBV2	TRBJ2-7	NA	CASLQSSYEQYF	TGTGCCAGCCTACAAAGCTCCTACGAGCAGTACTTC
many	TRBV11-1	TRBJ2-1	NA	CASRHGGYNEQFF	TGTGCCAGCAGGCACGGAGGGTACAATGAGCAGTTCTTC
NA	TRBV7-2	TRBJ2-7	TRBD2	CASSRGGGANEQYF	TGTGCCAGCAGCCGGGGGGGGGGGGCCAACGAGCAGTACTTC
few	TRBV12-3/TRBV12-4	TRBJ2-7	NA	CASSFTSLPYEQYF	TGTGCCAGCAGTTTCACTAGCCTGCCCTACGAGCAGTACTTC
few	TRBV7-9	TRBJ2-2	TRBD1	CASNQGQGELGLFF	TGTGCCAGCAACCAGGGACAGGGAGAGTTGGGACTGTTTTTT
many	TRBV10-1	TRBJ2-3	NA	CASSVSRGDTQYF	TGCGCCAGCAGTGTTTCACGGGGAGATACGCAGTATTTT
NA	TRBV6-5	TRBJ1-6	NA	CASSYSSPGSSYNSPLHF	TGTGCCAGCAGTTACTCGAGTCCGGGGAGCTCCTATAATTCACCCCTCCACTTT
many	TRBV2	TRBJ1-5	NA	CASRTRISNSNQPQHF	TGTGCCAGCAGGACCAGGATTAGCAATAGCAATCAGCCCCAGCATTTT
many	TRBV3-1	TRBJ2-1	TRBD2	CASSLRLAGGPTSYNEQFF	TGTGCCAGCAGCCTTAGACTAGCGGGGGGGCCGACCTCCTACAATGAGCAGTTCTTC
many	TRBV27	TRBJ1-2	NA	CASSSGTSLGYTF	TGTGCCAGCAGTTCGGGGACCTCCTTGGGCTACACCTTC
once	TRBV24-1	TRBJ2-1	TRBD1	CATSDTGGDGNEQFF	TGTGCCACCAGTGATACAGGGGGAGATGGCAATGAGCAGTTCTTC
NA	TRBV3-1	TRBJ2-3	NA	CATGPAEYYTDTQYF	TGTGCCACCGGCCCCGCGGAATACTACACAGATACGCAGTATTTT
few	TRBV28	TRBJ1-6	TRBD1	CASTSTGGNNSPLHF	TGTGCCAGCACTTCGACAGGGGGCAACAATTCACCCCTCCACTTT
many	TRBV5-1	TRBJ2-1	NA	CASSLGLGTVVNEQFF	TGCGCCAGCAGCTTGGGACTCGGGACTGTAGTAAATGAGCAGTTCTTC
many	TRBV30	TRBJ1-5	TRBD1	CAWGQGLGNQPQHF	TGTGCCTGGGGACAGGGACTTGGCAATCAGCCCCAGCATTTT
many	TRBV27	TRBJ2-1	NA	CASSKLYNEQFF	TGTGCCAGCAGTAAGCTCTACAATGAGCAGTTCTTC
NA	TRBV12-5	TRBJ2-2	NA	CASGPGSGGLFF	TGTGCTAGTGGCCCAGGGTCTGGGGGGCTGTTTTTT
NA	TRBV28	TRBJ2-5	NA	CASSYLPQAGEETQYF	TGTGCCAGCAGTTACCTCCCACAGGCAGGGGAAGAGACCCAGTACTTC
NA	TRBV18	TRBJ2-1	NA	CASSPQPRNEQFF	TGTGCCAGCTCACCACAACCACGCAATGAGCAGTTCTTC
many	TRBV20-1	TRBJ2-5	NA	CSAKATGRETQYF	TGCAGTGCTAAAGCTACAGGGAGAGAGACCCAGTACTTC
many	TRBV11-1	TRBJ2-7	TRBD1	CASSLGITGAYEQYF	TGTGCCAGCAGCTTAGGAATAACAGGGGCCTACGAGCAGTACTTC
NA	TRBV15	TRBJ1-3	NA	CATRVQGSGNTIYF	TGTGCCACCAGAGTACAGGGCTCCGGAAACACCATATATTTT
NA	TRBV20-1	TRBJ2-3	NA	CSALGRDSSPDTQYF	TGCAGTGCCCTAGGGCGGGACAGCTCGCCGGATACGCAGTATTTT
many	TRBV2	TRBJ1-1	NA	CASSGTSMNTEAFF	TGTGCCAGCAGTGGGACAAGCATGAACACTGAAGCTTTCTTT
many	TRBV27	TRBJ1-4	TRBD1	CASSLPLRQTGDEKLFF	TGTGCCAGCAGTTTACCCCTTCGCCAGACAGGGGATGAAAAACTGTTTTTT
NA	TRBV20-1	TRBJ2-1	NA	CSVDGSGSYNEQFF	TGCAGTGTCGACGGGAGTGGGTCCTACAATGAGCAGTTCTTC
NA	TRBV27	TRBJ1-4	NA	CASSFSYRQAYNEKLFF	TGTGCCAGCAGTTTTAGTTATCGGCAGGCCTATAATGAAAAACTGTTTTTT
many	TRBV20-1	TRBJ2-2	NA	CSARGSYSTGELFF	TGCAGTGCTAGAGGTTCCTACTCCACCGGGGAGCTGTTTTTT
many	TRBV7-9	TRBJ2-6	TRBD1	CASSLAAGGVSGANVLTF	TGTGCCAGCAGCTTAGCTGCAGGGGGTGTAAGTGGGGCCAACGTCCTGACTTTC
many	TRBV5-1	TRBJ1-3	NA	CASSLDRGSGNTIYF	TGCGCCAGCAGCTTGGATCGAGGTTCTGGAAACACCATATATTTT
many	TRBV5-1	TRBJ1-1	NA	CASSLGPDFPYTEAFF	TGCGCCAGCAGCTTGGGACCGGACTTTCCTTACACTGAAGCTTTCTTT
few	TRBV5-1	TRBJ2-7	TRBD1	CASSLAGDSHYEQYF	TGCGCCAGCAGCTTGGCCGGGGACAGCCACTACGAGCAGTACTTC
few	TRBV20-1	TRBJ2-3	TRBD1	CSANPGQGKWDTQYF	TGCAGTGCAAATCCGGGACAGGGGAAATGGGATACGCAGTATTTT
NA	TRBV14	TRBJ2-5	NA	CASSQDLIYTVGWVFNTQETQYF	TGTGCCAGCAGCCAAGATTTAATTTATACCGTCGGATGGGTGTTTAACACACAAGAGACCCAGTACTTC
many	TRBV11-1	TRBJ1-5	NA	CASSLTINQPQHF	TGTGCCAGCAGCTTGACCATAAATCAGCCCCAGCATTTT
NA	TRBV3-1	TRBJ2-1	TRBD2	CASSGRGRDSEQFF	TGTGCCAGCAGCGGACGCGGGAGGGATAGTGAGCAGTTCTTC
many	TRBV7-3	TRBJ2-1	NA	CASSAQASGPNEQFF	TGTGCCAGCAGCGCCCAAGCCAGTGGCCCCAATGAGCAGTTCTTC